This paragraph reports one T cell receptor (beta chain). Time point in this sample: blood from clinic visit 5 months post-surgery; TSC patient then seizure free. Sequencing was limited to surgery cases with top T cell transcript signatures in brain tissue. Pre-surgery treatment included at least one anti-epileptic drug. This record belongs to a study of brain T cells in children with intractable seizures. V gave up 5 bases and J gave up 9 bases; unmatched junction bases: 20. The CDR3 extends over 20 amino acids. Germline lookup yields CDR1 MNHEY and CDR2 SMNVEV (reference sequence). The repertoire was sequenced with immunoSEQ multiplex PCR; TCRdb's copy has only in-frame clones and lacks some. There are 300,000 to 400,000 clones in the sample; roughly 92% occur only once, and roughly 6% lies in the top ten.

This sequence originates from a boy under three years old with tuberous sclerosis and intractable seizures. This chain joins TRBV27 and TRBJ2-1, with 15 bases lining up with TRBD2. The sample here was peripheral blood, taken about 5 months after surgery. CDR3 nucleotides: TGTGCCAGCAGTCCACCGGGACTAGCGGGAGGTACCCTCTATGCCGGTGAGCAGTTCTTC. This encodes CASSPPGLAGGTLYAGEQFF.